What follows are 31 T cell receptor beta chains derived from one specimen sequenced in a study of ipilimumab plus nivolumab after autologous stem cell transplantation. Profiled with immunoSEQ multiplex PCR; TCRdb holds only in-frame clones, not every one. The sample gives fewer than 45,000 clones, 80% to 95% of which show up once; under 1% is in the top ten. Sequenced here: PBMCs, sampled in a trial of ipilimumab plus nivolumab as post-transplant consolidation. These TCRs come from a male donor with multiple myeloma.

This chain links TRBV12-5 with TRBJ2-7; 16 bases map to TRBD2. Germline V gives CDR1 LGHNT, CDR2 FRNRAP. Trimming took 2 bases from V and 6 from J; bases not matched to a gene: 19. The CDR3 is 21 residues long. CDR3 nucleotides: TGTGCTAGTGGTTTGACCACCCCGGGACTAGCGGGAGGGATTCGATTGGGCGAGCAGTACTTC. Protein: CASGLTTPGLAGGIRLGEQYF.

This chain uses TRBV6-6 with TRBJ2-3, with D perhaps matching TRBD1 (6 bases). Germline CDR1 MNHNY, CDR2 SVGAGI (reference sequence). The V and J ends lost 0 bases and 2 bases respectively, with 12 bases between them. This CDR3 comprises 16 residues. CDR3 coding DNA: TGTGCCAGCAGTTACTCTGGGGGACAACTCACAGATACGCAGTATTTT. This codes for CASSYSGGQLTDTQYF.

Details on this clone: The junction shows a germline mismatch at one end, possibly a read error. This chain connects TRBV7-2 to TRBJ2-1; weak D call: TRBD1 (6 bases). This CDR3 spans 14 amino acids. Germline CDR1 is SGHTA and CDR2 is FQGNSA. DNA for the CDR3: TGTGCCAGCAGCTCCCCCCACAGGGTCAATGGGCAGTTCTTC. Its protein is CASSSPHRVNGQFF.

This chain joins TRBV27 and TRBJ1-2, with 8 bases that match TRBD1. The germline CDR1 and CDR2 sequences are MNHEY and SMNVEV (reference sequence). V lost 6 bases, J lost 7 bases, and 7 bases stayed unmatched. The CDR3 length is 13 residues. The CDR3 region has the DNA TGTGCCAGCAGGGAACTGGACAGGGCTGGCTACACCTTC. Translating gives CASRELDRAGYTF.

For this clone: Other nucleotide sequences from this sample produce the same CDR3. The chain combines TRBV5-1 with TRBJ2-7, with 9 bases aligning to TRBD1. The junction had 4 bases not matched to a gene; V was cut back by 5 bases and J by 4 bases. Germline assignment: CDR1 SGHRS and CDR2 YFSETQ. CDR3 length equals 13 residues. The CDR3 protein is CASRGTGTYEQYF. CDR3 bases: TGCGCCAGCAGAGGGACAGGGACATACGAGCAGTACTTC. Full variable domain (outside the CDR3, taken from reference TRBV5-1 and TRBJ2-7): KAGVTQTPRYLIKTRGQQVTLSCSPISGHRSVSWYQQTPGQGLQFLFEYFSETQRNKGNFPGRFSGRQFSNSRSEMNVSTLELGDSALYLCASRGTGTYEQYFGPGTRLTVT.

The chain links TRBV6-6 to TRBJ1-3; weak D call: TRBD1 (5 bases). The V end lost 8 bases, the J end lost 0 bases, and 14 bases lay between the germline ends. CDR1 and CDR2 (germline): MNHNY, SVGAGI (reference sequence). This CDR3 has 15 amino acids. CDR3 DNA sequence: TGTGCCAGCTCCAGGGAGTTCCCCTCTGGAAACACCATATATTTT. Encoded protein: CASSREFPSGNTIYF.

V and J are TRBV29-1 and TRBJ2-3; 12 bases fit TRBD2. The CDR3 extends over 14 amino acids. The trim removed 3 bases at V and 5 bases at J, leaving 3 bases unmatched. From germline, CDR1 is SQVTM and CDR2 ANQGSEA. CDR3 protein: CSVETSGSRDTQYF. The CDR3 DNA is TGCAGCGTTGAGACTAGCGGGAGCCGAGATACGCAGTATTTT.

This chain links TRBV11-2 with TRBJ2-3; a weak D match, TRBD2 (6 bases). Germline lookup yields CDR1 SGHAT and CDR2 FQNNGV. V shed 4 bases and J shed 2 bases, with 13 bases lying between them. The CDR3 totals 15 residues. Written as DNA, the CDR3 is TGTGCCAGCAGCTATGATAGCGGAAACACAGATACGCAGTATTTT. Translated, it gives CASSYDSGNTDTQYF.

V usage is TRBV6-6 and J usage is TRBJ1-5; D possibly corresponds to TRBD1 (6 bases). The V gene lost 5 bases and the J gene lost 6 bases, with 20 bases spanning the gap. Per the germline V gene, CDR1 is MNHNY and CDR2 is SVGAGI (reference sequence). CDR3 size: 16 residues. The CDR3 loop is CASSPRGGGAGQPQHF. CDR3 sequence (DNA): TGTGCCAGCAGTCCTCGGGGAGGGGGTGCCGGTCAGCCCCAGCATTTT.

The V call is TRBV7-9, the J call TRBJ2-3; TRBD2 matches at 8 bases. Germline loops: CDR1 SEHNR, CDR2 FQNEAQ (reference sequence). The length of the CDR3 is 16 residues. V shed 7 bases, J shed 2 bases, and the junction held 11 bases outside the gene matches. The CDR3 DNA is TGTGCCAGCATCCCTGGCCCTAGCGGGTCCACAGATACGCAGTATTTT. Translated: CASIPGPSGSTDTQYF.

The chain combines TRBV27 with TRBJ1-1; unclear D gene. V shed 5 bases and J shed 0 bases, with 13 bases lying between them. Germline-derived CDR1 and CDR2 are MNHEY and SMNVEV (reference sequence). This CDR3 is 15 amino acids long. For the CDR3, the DNA is TGTGCCAGCAGTCGTGACCCTTTCATGAACACTGAAGCTTTCTTT. Its protein is CASSRDPFMNTEAFF.

The chain has TRBV7-2 and TRBJ2-3; 7 nucleotides align to TRBD1. Germline values: CDR1 SGHTA, CDR2 FQGNSA. Losses at the gene ends were 5 bases for V and 2 bases for J; bases not matched to a gene: 4. The CDR3 is made up of 14 amino acids. CDR3 amino acids: CASSTDRATDTQYF. The CDR3 coding sequence is TGTGCCAGCAGCACAGACAGGGCCACAGATACGCAGTATTTT.

This clone was found once. The genes are TRBV20-1 and TRBJ1-4; D uncertain. The ends were cut back, 6 bases at V and 7 bases at J, with 9 bases in the middle. Per the germline V gene, CDR1 is DFQATT and CDR2 is SNEGSKA (reference sequence). The CDR3 is made up of 11 amino acids. The CDR3 nucleotides are TGCAGTGCAGACCGGGGTGAAAAACTGTTTTTT. Its protein product is CSADRGEKLFF.

This chain links TRBV10-1 with TRBJ2-7, with 8 positions matching TRBD2. The CDR3 has 14 residues. Germline CDR1 and CDR2: WNHNN and SYGVQD (reference sequence). V lost 6 bases to trimming and J lost 3 bases; unmatched junction nucleotides: 7. The CDR3 region is CASRGVAGIYEQYF. DNA for the CDR3: TGCGCCAGCAGGGGGGTAGCGGGGATCTACGAGCAGTACTTC.

The CDR3 spells CASSSSGTVQETQYF. DNA for the CDR3: TGTGCCAGCAGTTCCTCCGGGACAGTTCAAGAGACCCAGTACTTC. The gene calls are TRBV28 and TRBJ2-5; TRBD1 agrees at 7 bases. After removal of 4 bases from V and 2 bases from J, the junction contained 7 bases not matched to a gene. From germline, CDR1 is MDHEN and CDR2 SYDVKM. CDR3 length: 15 residues.

The chain recombines TRBV5-1 with TRBJ1-1; D is unclear. V was trimmed by 3 bases and J by 1 base, leaving 13 bases between them. There are 15 residues in the CDR3. The germline V gene has CDR1 SGHRS and CDR2 YFSETQ. Here the CDR3 reads CASSSLSTGNTEAFF. As DNA, the CDR3 is TGCGCCAGCAGCTCCTTATCGACTGGGAACACTGAAGCTTTCTTT.

This chain uses TRBV28 with TRBJ2-3; 10 bases align to TRBD2. After removal of 3 bases from V and 3 bases from J, the junction contained 6 bases not matched to a gene. Germline loops: CDR1 MDHEN, CDR2 SYDVKM. This CDR3 is built from 16 residues. CDR3 region: CASSFGVAGGTDTQYF. The CDR3, as DNA: TGTGCCAGCAGTTTCGGAGTAGCGGGAGGTACAGATACGCAGTATTTT.

The V and J genes are TRBV9 and TRBJ2-2; possible D gene TRBD1, 5 bases. V was shortened by 3 bases and J by 1 base, with 13 bases between the two germline ends. This CDR3 has 16 residues. Looked up from germline, CDR1 is SGDLS and CDR2 is YYNGEE. The CDR3 reads CASSAFFGQNTGELFF. Here the CDR3 DNA reads TGTGCCAGCAGCGCCTTTTTTGGACAGAACACCGGGGAGCTGTTTTTT.

This clone has just one count. The chain is built from TRBV19 and TRBJ1-5; 7 bases match TRBD1. With 7 bases clipped from V and 4 bases from J, the junction kept 13 bases outside the gene matches. CDR3 size: 16 residues. Per germline, CDR1 LNHDA and CDR2 SQIVND (reference sequence). The CDR3 region has the DNA TGTGCCAGTACCCCAGGGACAGTAAGACGTAATCAGCCCCAGCATTTT. This encodes CASTPGTVRRNQPQHF. Looking up the rest from reference TRBV19 and TRBJ1-5 gives the full variable domain: DGGITQSPKYLFRKEGQNVTLSCEQNLNHDAMYWYRQDPGQGLRLIYYSQIVNDFQKGDIAEGYSVSREKKESFPLTVTSAQKNPTAFYLCASTPGTVRRNQPQHFGDGTRLSIL.

This chain joins TRBV5-4 and TRBJ2-1; 10 bases map to TRBD2. The V segment lost 0 bases and the J segment 8 bases; nucleotides outside the gene matches: 5. CDR1 and CDR2 (germline): SGHNT, YYREEE (reference sequence). The CDR3 runs to 15 residues. CDR3 nucleotides: TGTGCCAGCAGCTTGGCCAGCGGGGGGGCCGATGAGCAGTTCTTC. Its translation is CASSLASGGADEQFF.

The genes are TRBV11-2 and TRBJ2-3; D is uncertain. The CDR3 sequence is 14 residues long. The germline V and J ends were trimmed by 3 bases and 2 bases, with 9 bases remaining between them. CDR1 is SGHAT, CDR2 FQNNGV, per germline. The CDR3 sequence: CASSLSTPTDTQYF. The CDR3, as DNA: TGTGCCAGCAGCTTGTCTACCCCCACAGATACGCAGTATTTT.

The chain uses TRBV4-2 and TRBJ2-7, with 10 bases lining up with TRBD2. With V trimmed by 0 bases and J by 4 bases, 3 bases remained unmatched. Looked up from germline, CDR1 is LGHNA and CDR2 is YNFKEQ. The CDR3 is made up of 15 amino acids. CDR3 DNA: TGTGCCAGCAGCCAAGAACGGGGACTAGCGTACGAGCAGTACTTC. It specifies CASSQERGLAYEQYF.

The V gene is TRBV7-2, the J gene TRBJ2-3, with 9 positions matching TRBD2. The trim removed 2 bases at V and 8 bases at J, leaving 11 bases unmatched. Germline lookup yields CDR1 SGHTA and CDR2 FQGNSA. The CDR3 extends over 16 amino acids. In DNA form, the CDR3 reads TGTGCCAGCAGCTTAATGGCGGGGGGGCAGGCGGGTACGCAGTATTTT. Translated, it gives CASSLMAGGQAGTQYF.

The genes are TRBV28 and TRBJ2-7, with 9 bases that match TRBD1. The CDR3 has 15 amino acids. J gave up 4 bases and V 6 bases, and 10 bases lay outside the gene matches. Germline V CDR1 and CDR2: MDHEN, SYDVKM. CDR3 loop: CASRKGGQGGYEQYF. CDR3 in DNA: TGTGCCAGCAGAAAAGGGGGACAGGGCGGGTACGAGCAGTACTTC. The full variable domain, its missing parts supplied by reference TRBV28 and TRBJ2-7, is DVKVTQSSRYLVKRTGEKVFLECVQDMDHENMFWYRQDPGLGLRLIYFSYDVKMKEKGDIPEGYSVSREKKERFSLILESASTNQTSMYLCASRKGGQGGYEQYFGPGTRLTVT.

The rearrangement links TRBV19 to TRBJ1-4; D gene unclear. Trimming took off 7 bases at V and 8 bases at J, with 17 bases between the two ends. Germline-derived CDR1 and CDR2 are LNHDA and SQIVND (reference sequence). The CDR3 consists of 14 residues. For the CDR3, the DNA is TGTGCCAGTATGGAGTTGGGTTCGCGGGAAAAACTGTTTTTT. Residues: CASMELGSREKLFF.

CDR3 DNA: TGTGCCAGCAGTTTATTATCCCGTCTTAGCGAGCAGTACTTC. Translated: CASSLLSRLSEQYF. The V call is TRBV27, the J call TRBJ2-7; D is undetermined. The germline V gene encodes CDR1 MNHEY and CDR2 SMNVEV (reference sequence). The CDR3 totals 14 residues. Trimming took off 1 base at V and 6 bases at J, with 13 bases between the two ends.

The DNA for the CDR3 is TGTGCCAGCAGTCCGGACAGCGGGAATCCAGATACGCAGTATTTT. Its translation is CASSPDSGNPDTQYF. This rearrangement joins TRBV27 to TRBJ2-3; TRBD2 is a possible D gene (7 bases). The length of the CDR3 is 15 residues. V lost 5 bases and J lost 4, with 16 bases in between. CDR1 is MNHEY, CDR2 SMNVEV, per germline (reference sequence).

This chain links TRBV7-6 with TRBJ1-1; perhaps TRBD1 as D (5 bases). Per the germline V gene, CDR1 is SGHVS and CDR2 is FNYEAQ. The CDR3 totals 14 residues. V dropped 3 bases and J dropped 1 base, with 9 bases sitting between them. CDR3 DNA: TGTGCCAGCAGCTTGGGGGGTCCGAACACTGAAGCTTTCTTT. Amino acid sequence: CASSLGGPNTEAFF.

V is TRBV5-8 and J is TRBJ2-6, with D possibly TRBD1 on 6 matching bases. Germline V gene lookup returns CDR1 SGHTS and CDR2 YDEGEE. V gave up 3 bases and J gave up 0 bases, with 13 bases separating them. The length of the CDR3 is 17 residues. CDR3 in DNA: TGTGCCAGCAGCTCGGGACATACCATCTCTGGGGCCAACGTCCTGACTTTC. It translates to CASSSGHTISGANVLTF. Looking up the rest from reference TRBV5-8 and TRBJ2-6 gives the full variable domain: EAGVTQSPTHLIKTRGQQATLRCSPISGHTSVYWYQQALGLGLQFLLWYDEGEERNRGNFPPRFSGRQFPNYSSELNVNALELEDSALYLCASSSGHTISGANVLTFGAGSRLTVL.

The chain links TRBV19 to TRBJ2-3; TRBD2 agrees at 8 bases. The CDR3 length is 18 residues. The germline V gene encodes CDR1 LNHDA and CDR2 SQIVND (reference sequence). Unmatched junction bases numbered 15, after V lost 5 bases and J lost 2 bases. The CDR3 DNA is TGTGCCAGTAGTGCTAGAGGTCGGACTAGCTATTACACAGATACGCAGTATTTT. The encoded protein is CASSARGRTSYYTDTQYF.

There are a few counts of this clone. The CDR3 reads CASSLFLTPSSYNEQFF. CDR3 coding DNA: TGTGCCAGCAGTTTATTTTTGACTCCCAGCTCCTACAATGAGCAGTTCTTC. V usage is TRBV27 and J usage is TRBJ2-1; no reliable D call. The V end was cut by 1 base, the J end by 0 bases, with 13 bases between. The CDR3 loop spans 17 amino acids. Germline loops: CDR1 MNHEY, CDR2 SMNVEV (reference sequence).